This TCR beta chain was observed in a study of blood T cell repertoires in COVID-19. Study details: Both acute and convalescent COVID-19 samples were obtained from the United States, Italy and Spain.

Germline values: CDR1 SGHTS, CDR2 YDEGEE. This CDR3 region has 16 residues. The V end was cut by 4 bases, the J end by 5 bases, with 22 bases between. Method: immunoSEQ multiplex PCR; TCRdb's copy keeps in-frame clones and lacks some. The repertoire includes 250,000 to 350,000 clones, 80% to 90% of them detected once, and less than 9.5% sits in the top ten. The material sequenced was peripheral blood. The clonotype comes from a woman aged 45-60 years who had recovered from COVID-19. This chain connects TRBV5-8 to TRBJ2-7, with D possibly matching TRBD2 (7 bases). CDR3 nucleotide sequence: TGTGCCAGCAGCGGGAGGGGGTCGACCGGGGTCCACGAGCAGTACTTC. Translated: CASSGRGSTGVHEQYF.